The 6 T cell receptor beta chains below were found in one sample sequenced in a study of blood T cells in healthy people across ages. Through a sample-barcoded 5' primer and a J-beta primer mix, a second PCR was run for about 6 to 11 cycles. TCRdb passed the 5' RACE reads through MiXCR, listing each CDR3 protein once. This sample yields fewer than 700,000 distinct CDR3 sequences, of which roughly 48% are seen a single time; just under 25% belongs to the top ten. Sequenced material: blood. These receptors were collected from an elderly man in good health.

The chain couples TRBV29-1 to TRBJ2-7; 9 bases are shared with TRBD1. V gave up 6 bases and J gave up 2 bases; unmatched junction bases: 8. This CDR3 contains 14 residues. Germline CDR1 is SQVTM and CDR2 is ANQGSEA. The CDR3 DNA sequence: TGCAGCGTGATTGGACAGGGGAACCCCTACGAGCAGTACTTC. It codes for CSVIGQGNPYEQYF.

The J gene is TRBJ2-2, the V gene TRBV4-1; the D call may be TRBD1 or TRBD2 (5 bases each). From germline, CDR1 is MGHRA and CDR2 YSYEKL. The CDR3 is made up of 15 amino acids. V shed 4 bases and J shed 4 bases, with 13 bases lying between them. The CDR3 DNA is TGCGCCAGCAGCCTTTCACAGGAGGTCACCGGGGAGCTGTTTTTT. It encodes CASSLSQEVTGELFF.

The chain recombines TRBV5-1 with TRBJ2-5, with D perhaps matching TRBD1 (5 bases). Trimming shortened V by 5 bases and J by 2 bases, and 13 bases separated the two germline ends. Germline values: CDR1 SGHRS, CDR2 YFSETQ. The CDR3 extends over 14 amino acids. The CDR3 protein is CASRSGSQQETQYF. The CDR3, as DNA: TGCGCCAGCAGGTCAGGGTCCCAGCAAGAGACCCAGTACTTC.

This chain joins TRBV20-1 and TRBJ1-2, with D unresolved. This CDR3 has 13 residues. Germline V CDR1 and CDR2: DFQATT, SNEGSKA (reference sequence). Trimming shortened V by 5 bases and J by 4 bases, and 14 bases separated the two germline ends. In DNA form, the CDR3 reads TGCAGTGCTTCAGACGAAGCTAGCTATGGCTACACCTTC. It is translated as CSASDEASYGYTF.

The chain uses TRBV3-1 and TRBJ2-1, with TRBD2 as a possible D gene (7 bases). This CDR3 comprises 16 residues. Trimming took 2 bases from V and 7 from J, leaving 18 bases between them. Germline V lookup: CDR1 LGHDT, CDR2 YNNKEL (reference sequence). Here the CDR3 DNA reads TGTGCCAGCAGCCAAACTTTGGGGGGGGGCGGAAATGAGCAGTTCTTC. Its protein product is CASSQTLGGGGNEQFF.

This clonotype occurred many times. V usage is TRBV6-5 and J usage is TRBJ1-2, with a possible D match to TRBD1 (5 bases). With 4 bases removed from V and 9 bases from J, the gap between germline ends came to 15 bases. This CDR3 has 13 amino acids. Per germline, CDR1 MNHEY and CDR2 SVGAGI. The CDR3 is CASSFQGGWSYTF. The CDR3 DNA reads TGTGCCAGCAGTTTCCAGGGCGGGTGGAGCTACACCTTC.